The 20 T cell receptor beta chains presented below share a single source sample, sequenced in a study of control samples from healthy donors and cancer patients (TCRdb year 2020). The library came from the immunoSEQ multiplex PCR assay. TCRdb stores this immuneACCESS table with in-frame sequences only. Part of the clones is absent; in the studies checked, under half of the shortfall reflects unresolved V genes, and no reason is known for the rest. This sample holds 100,000 to 150,000 clones; roughly 87% were observed only once. The ten largest clones represent approximately 9% of the sample. Source material: blood. The source of these receptors is a man aged 35 to 55 in good health.

The chain employs TRBV7-9 and TRBJ2-5; D is tentatively TRBD1 or TRBD2 (5 bases each). There are 14 residues in the CDR3. With 5 bases removed from V and 7 bases from J, the gap between germline ends came to 17 bases. Looked up from germline, CDR1 is SEHNR and CDR2 is FQNEAQ (reference sequence). CDR3 coding DNA: TGTGCCAGCAGCGCGTCGACAGTCCGGGGGACCCAGTACTTC. This translates into CASSASTVRGTQYF.

Concerning this clone itself: This is likely a read error, given that the CDR3 carries no conserved phenylalanine or tryptophan at its end. The limits of the CDR3 on the DNA are not certain, so only TCRdb's listed CDR3 is given. The J gene is TRBJ1-4, the V gene TRBV7-9; the table's TRBD1 call for D was not verified on the DNA. Germline V gives CDR1 SEHNR, CDR2 FQNEAQ (reference sequence). A total of 13 residues make up the CDR3, ends included. CDR3 sequence reads: CASSLDLGQVLDV.

The rearrangement links TRBV19 to TRBJ1-1; no clear D gene. Germline loops: CDR1 LNHDA, CDR2 SQIVND (reference sequence). The CDR3 consists of 14 residues. V was trimmed by 3 bases and J by 5 bases, leaving 13 bases between them. This chain's CDR3 is CASSIPGVRTEAFF. The CDR3, as DNA: TGTGCCAGTAGTATTCCTGGGGTCCGGACTGAAGCTTTCTTT.

The chain links TRBV15 to TRBJ2-5; possibly TRBD1 for D (5 bases). The V gene's germline CDR1 is LNHNV and CDR2 YYDKDF (reference sequence). This CDR3 is 14 amino acids long. Trimming took off 4 bases at V and 4 bases at J, with 13 bases between the two ends. The CDR3 region has the DNA TGTGCCACCAGCAACTTTCAGGGTCGAGAGACCCAGTACTTC. It translates to CATSNFQGRETQYF. Looking up the rest from reference TRBV15 and TRBJ2-5 gives the full variable domain: DAMVIQNPRYQVTQFGKPVTLSCSQTLNHNVMYWYQQKSSQAPKLLFHYYDKDFNNEADTPDNFQSRRPNTSFCFLDIRSPGLGDTAMYLCATSNFQGRETQYFGPGTRLLVL.

The chain carries TRBV5-6 and TRBJ1-5; D might be TRBD1 (6 bases). The germline CDR1 and CDR2 sequences are SGHDT and YYEEEE. This CDR3 region has 13 residues. The V end was cut by 4 bases, the J end by 7 bases, with 12 bases between. The CDR3 nucleotides are TGTGCCAGCAGCCCAGGGGATCGGCAGCCCCAGCATTTT. This translates into CASSPGDRQPQHF.

V gene TRBV5-4 combines with J gene TRBJ1-1; no clear D. Trimming removed 0 bases from V and 1 base from J, with 13 bases in between. The CDR3 sequence is 16 residues long. Per germline, CDR1 SGHNT and CDR2 YYREEE (reference sequence). The CDR3 loop is CASSLDPQLANTEAFF. As DNA, the CDR3 is TGTGCCAGCAGCTTGGACCCACAGCTAGCGAACACTGAAGCTTTCTTT. Together with reference TRBV5-4 and TRBJ1-1, the CDR3 gives the full variable domain: ETGVTQSPTHLIKTRGQQVTLRCSSQSGHNTVSWYQQALGQGPQFIFQYYREEENGRGNFPPRFSGLQFPNYSSELNVNALELDDSALYLCASSLDPQLANTEAFFGQGTRLTVV.

The chain carries TRBV24-1 and TRBJ1-5, with 9 bases aligning to TRBD1. Trimming took 7 bases from V and 2 from J; bases not matched to a gene: 8. The CDR3 is made up of 16 amino acids. The germline V gene encodes CDR1 KGHDR and CDR2 SFDVKD. The CDR3 DNA reads TGTGCCACCAGCACAGGGGGCTTTATGGGCAATCAGCCCCAGCATTTT. It is translated as CATSTGGFMGNQPQHF.

As regards this clone: This specimen includes other DNA sequences encoding the same CDR3. The rearrangement links TRBV11-3 to TRBJ2-1, with D maybe TRBD2 (5 bases). V lost 3 bases, J lost 3 bases, and 6 bases lay in between. The CDR3 totals 13 residues. Germline values: CDR1 SGHNT, CDR2 YENEEA. The DNA for the CDR3 is TGTGCCAGCAGCTTGGACTTCTACAATGAGCAGTTCTTC. The encoded protein is CASSLDFYNEQFF.

The chain links TRBV5-1 to TRBJ1-1; D possibly corresponds to TRBD1 (6 bases). This CDR3 has 12 residues. Germline V CDR1 and CDR2: SGHRS, YFSETQ. The V end lost 4 bases, the J end lost 8 bases, and 12 bases lay between the germline ends. CDR3 bases: TGCGCCAGCAGCATTAACAGGGAGGAAGCTTTCTTT. This gives the protein CASSINREEAFF. The full variable domain, with the rest looked up from reference TRBV5-1 and TRBJ1-1, is KAGVTQTPRYLIKTRGQQVTLSCSPISGHRSVSWYQQTPGQGLQFLFEYFSETQRNKGNFPGRFSGRQFSNSRSEMNVSTLELGDSALYLCASSINREEAFFGQGTRLTVV.

The V gene is TRBV4-3, the J gene TRBJ2-2, with D hard to call. The ends were cut back, 2 bases at V and 0 bases at J, with 7 bases in the middle. The CDR3 is 15 residues long. CDR1 is LGHNA and CDR2 is YSLEER in the germline V gene. The CDR3 DNA reads TGCGCCAGCAGCCAATACCAGCCGAACACCGGGGAGCTGTTTTTT. It translates to CASSQYQPNTGELFF.

V and J are TRBV2 and TRBJ1-5; 8 bases match TRBD1. V lost 5 bases, J lost 2 bases, and 5 bases stayed unmatched. This CDR3 comprises 15 residues. Germline V gene lookup returns CDR1 SNHLY and CDR2 FYNNEI. The chain's CDR3 is CASSLQGAGNQPQHF. CDR3 coding DNA: TGTGCCAGCAGTCTTCAGGGGGCAGGCAATCAGCCCCAGCATTTT.

J is TRBJ1-2 and V is TRBV15; D perhaps matches TRBD1 (6 bases). The V end lost 3 bases, the J end lost 8 bases, and 10 bases lay between the germline ends. The germline V gene has CDR1 LNHNV and CDR2 YYDKDF (reference sequence). The CDR3 length is 12 residues. The CDR3 here is CATSSTGIGYTF. CDR3 DNA sequence: TGTGCCACCAGCAGTACAGGGATAGGCTACACCTTC.

This chain links TRBV24-1 with TRBJ2-3; the D gene could be TRBD1 or TRBD2 (6 bases each). Germline V gene data show CDR1 as KGHDR and CDR2 as SFDVKD. Deletions cut 5 bases from V and 2 bases from J, with 16 bases between. This CDR3 contains 16 residues. This chain's CDR3 is CATSGETGAFTDTQYF. The CDR3, as DNA: TGTGCCACCAGTGGCGAGACGGGGGCGTTCACAGATACGCAGTATTTT.

This CDR3 is CASREGQGAYQPQHF. CDR3 in DNA: TGCGCCAGCAGGGAGGGACAGGGGGCTTATCAGCCCCAGCATTTT. This chain connects TRBV10-1 to TRBJ1-5, with 12 bases aligning to TRBD1. The CDR3 has 15 amino acids. The V gene end was trimmed by 6 bases and the J gene end by 5 bases; junction bases not matched to a gene: 5. Germline values: CDR1 WNHNN, CDR2 SYGVQD (reference sequence).

The chain uses TRBV9 and TRBJ2-7; D not resolved. V lost 4 bases, J lost 0 bases, and 8 bases lay in between. This CDR3 region has 13 residues. The V gene's germline CDR1 is SGDLS and CDR2 YYNGEE. CDR3 nucleotides: TGTGCCAGCAGCCCTACCAACTCCTACGAGCAGTACTTC. Translated: CASSPTNSYEQYF.

This chain links TRBV24-1 with TRBJ1-2, with TRBD1 as a possible D gene (6 bases). This CDR3 is built from 12 residues. Germline values: CDR1 KGHDR, CDR2 SFDVKD. V lost 4 bases to trimming and J lost 7 bases, with 9 bases between them. CDR3 region: CATSEGARGYTF. In DNA, the CDR3 is TGTGCCACCAGTGAGGGGGCGCGTGGCTACACCTTC.

This chain uses TRBV25-1 with TRBJ1-2; weak D call: TRBD1 (5 bases). This CDR3 contains 13 residues. The germline gives CDR1 MGHDK, CDR2 SYGVNS. V lost 2 bases and J lost 1, with 5 bases in between. This chain's CDR3 is CASSEGHNYGYTF. CDR3 bases: TGTGCCAGCAGTGAAGGACATAACTATGGCTACACCTTC.

The chain joins TRBV7-2 to TRBJ2-7; 9 bases are a match to TRBD1. J lost 11 bases, V lost 1 base, and 0 bases had no gene match. This CDR3 region has 11 residues. Germline V gives CDR1 SGHTA, CDR2 FQGNSA. The CDR3 spells CASSLGDREYF. The CDR3 coding sequence is TGTGCCAGCAGCTTAGGGGACAGGGAGTACTTC.

The chain joins TRBV6-2 or TRBV6-3 to TRBJ2-7; 7 positions match TRBD2. Trimming took 5 bases from V and 3 from J; bases not matched to a gene: 16. The CDR3 totals 17 residues. The germline CDR1 and CDR2 sequences are MNHEY and SVGEGT. CDR3 nucleotides: TGTGCCAGCAGTAACCCCCTCTCTAGCGGACTTCACTACGAGCAGTACTTC. It yields the protein CASSNPLSSGLHYEQYF.

This chain joins TRBV7-6 and TRBJ2-3; D ambiguous. The CDR3 runs to 13 residues. Deletions cut 0 bases from V and 6 bases from J, with 7 bases between. Germline V gene data show CDR1 as SGHVS and CDR2 as FNYEAQ. This CDR3 reads CASSLAAGDTQYF. The CDR3 DNA reads TGTGCCAGCAGCTTAGCAGCTGGGGATACGCAGTATTTT.